Described below is a single T cell receptor beta chain sequence and its context. These data come from a study of control samples from healthy donors and cancer patients. Profiled with immunoSEQ multiplex PCR; TCRdb holds only in-frame clones, not every one. The profile shows roughly 80,000 clones, 89% of them singletons. CDR3 length: 16 amino acids. In germline, CDR1 is SEHNR, CDR2 FQNEAQ (reference sequence). The V gene lost 1 base and the J gene lost 6 bases, with 16 bases spanning the gap. V usage is TRBV7-9 and J usage is TRBJ2-1; the D is unclear. Material: blood. This receptor was obtained from a man in his fifties in good health. The CDR3 is CASSLGPRAGPNEQFF. CDR3 sequence (DNA): TGTGCCAGCAGCTTAGGGCCTCGGGCAGGCCCCAATGAGCAGTTCTTC.